This T cell receptor beta chain was identified during a study of blood T cell repertoires in COVID-19 (TCRdb year 2020). A note on the overall study: Samples from collaborators originated in the United States, Italy and Spain and spanned both the acute and convalescent phases of COVID-19. Subjects who had been exposed to COVID-19, were actively infected with it, or had recovered from it provided the deeply sampled blood TCRbeta repertoires that made up the dataset. The prospective study material was composed of cDNA or gDNA derived from T cells, B-cell-depleted T cells, or PBMCs. A freely available public database, intended as a resource for researchers studying the immune response to SARS-CoV-2, is where the repertoires were released. The samples were drawn from two sources: the first 160 participants of the ongoing ImmuneRACE study, and 1,254 subjects contributed by 6 global collaborators. Nearly every sample came with metadata listing a de-identified subject ID, COVID-19 status, age in years and sex. Where HLA class I and class II types were available, the types were taken from metadata supplied by the sample provider, not from assay-based typing.

In Seattle, one collaborating source enrolled patients while the infection was active and tracked those patients longitudinally over the course of disease. Collaborating institutions collected whole blood in K2EDTA tubes following their own protocols. For TCRbeta analysis, collaborator samples were shipped as frozen whole blood, as isolated PBMCs, or as DNA extracted from either sample type. Findings and caveats that apply to the study as a whole: The quantity of clinical and demographic metadata differed by source and by participant and was supplied without curation.

This clone was detected only a few times. Its antigen is still unknown. Base qualities are not recorded, but no much larger clone differs from it by a single base. TCRbeta CDR3 regions were amplified from genomic DNA by means of the immunoSEQ Assay, a bias-controlled multiplex PCR. In the paper's pipeline: Within the assay, amplification of reference gene primers was used to estimate how many nucleated cells each sample contained. To quantify the absolute abundance of each unique TCRbeta CDR3 rearrangement, sequence reads were collapsed and filtered. For each sample, productive Simpson clonality was calculated as the square root of Simpson's diversity index over productive rearrangements. Held by TCRdb, this immuneACCESS table contains in-frame sequences only and omits some clones. Under half of the omission traces to an unresolved V gene where checked; the cause of the rest is unknown. V, J and clone size were drawn from that table, and D and trimming were deduced from the DNA. The sample has fewer than 450,000 clones on record, about 87% of them singletons. The ten biggest clones cover more than 5% of the sample.

The sequence derives from a woman aged 50 to 65 with COVID-19, enrolled during active disease. Sequenced input: peripheral blood.

At the DNA level, the sequence is TGTGCTAGTGCCCCGGGACTACTCTACAATGAGCAGTTCTTC. This yields the protein CASAPGLLYNEQFF. The sequence is built from TRBV12-5 and TRBJ2-1; the junction holds 7 bases that match TRBD2. According to the germline V gene, CDR1 reads LGHNT and CDR2 reads FRNRAP. The CDR3, cysteine through phenylalanine, is 14 amino acids long. Only the CDR3 region is kept as DNA, spanning 42 bases read in frame from base 1. V is trimmed back by 7 bases and J by 3 bases, and the junction contains 6 bases that no gene match accounts for.